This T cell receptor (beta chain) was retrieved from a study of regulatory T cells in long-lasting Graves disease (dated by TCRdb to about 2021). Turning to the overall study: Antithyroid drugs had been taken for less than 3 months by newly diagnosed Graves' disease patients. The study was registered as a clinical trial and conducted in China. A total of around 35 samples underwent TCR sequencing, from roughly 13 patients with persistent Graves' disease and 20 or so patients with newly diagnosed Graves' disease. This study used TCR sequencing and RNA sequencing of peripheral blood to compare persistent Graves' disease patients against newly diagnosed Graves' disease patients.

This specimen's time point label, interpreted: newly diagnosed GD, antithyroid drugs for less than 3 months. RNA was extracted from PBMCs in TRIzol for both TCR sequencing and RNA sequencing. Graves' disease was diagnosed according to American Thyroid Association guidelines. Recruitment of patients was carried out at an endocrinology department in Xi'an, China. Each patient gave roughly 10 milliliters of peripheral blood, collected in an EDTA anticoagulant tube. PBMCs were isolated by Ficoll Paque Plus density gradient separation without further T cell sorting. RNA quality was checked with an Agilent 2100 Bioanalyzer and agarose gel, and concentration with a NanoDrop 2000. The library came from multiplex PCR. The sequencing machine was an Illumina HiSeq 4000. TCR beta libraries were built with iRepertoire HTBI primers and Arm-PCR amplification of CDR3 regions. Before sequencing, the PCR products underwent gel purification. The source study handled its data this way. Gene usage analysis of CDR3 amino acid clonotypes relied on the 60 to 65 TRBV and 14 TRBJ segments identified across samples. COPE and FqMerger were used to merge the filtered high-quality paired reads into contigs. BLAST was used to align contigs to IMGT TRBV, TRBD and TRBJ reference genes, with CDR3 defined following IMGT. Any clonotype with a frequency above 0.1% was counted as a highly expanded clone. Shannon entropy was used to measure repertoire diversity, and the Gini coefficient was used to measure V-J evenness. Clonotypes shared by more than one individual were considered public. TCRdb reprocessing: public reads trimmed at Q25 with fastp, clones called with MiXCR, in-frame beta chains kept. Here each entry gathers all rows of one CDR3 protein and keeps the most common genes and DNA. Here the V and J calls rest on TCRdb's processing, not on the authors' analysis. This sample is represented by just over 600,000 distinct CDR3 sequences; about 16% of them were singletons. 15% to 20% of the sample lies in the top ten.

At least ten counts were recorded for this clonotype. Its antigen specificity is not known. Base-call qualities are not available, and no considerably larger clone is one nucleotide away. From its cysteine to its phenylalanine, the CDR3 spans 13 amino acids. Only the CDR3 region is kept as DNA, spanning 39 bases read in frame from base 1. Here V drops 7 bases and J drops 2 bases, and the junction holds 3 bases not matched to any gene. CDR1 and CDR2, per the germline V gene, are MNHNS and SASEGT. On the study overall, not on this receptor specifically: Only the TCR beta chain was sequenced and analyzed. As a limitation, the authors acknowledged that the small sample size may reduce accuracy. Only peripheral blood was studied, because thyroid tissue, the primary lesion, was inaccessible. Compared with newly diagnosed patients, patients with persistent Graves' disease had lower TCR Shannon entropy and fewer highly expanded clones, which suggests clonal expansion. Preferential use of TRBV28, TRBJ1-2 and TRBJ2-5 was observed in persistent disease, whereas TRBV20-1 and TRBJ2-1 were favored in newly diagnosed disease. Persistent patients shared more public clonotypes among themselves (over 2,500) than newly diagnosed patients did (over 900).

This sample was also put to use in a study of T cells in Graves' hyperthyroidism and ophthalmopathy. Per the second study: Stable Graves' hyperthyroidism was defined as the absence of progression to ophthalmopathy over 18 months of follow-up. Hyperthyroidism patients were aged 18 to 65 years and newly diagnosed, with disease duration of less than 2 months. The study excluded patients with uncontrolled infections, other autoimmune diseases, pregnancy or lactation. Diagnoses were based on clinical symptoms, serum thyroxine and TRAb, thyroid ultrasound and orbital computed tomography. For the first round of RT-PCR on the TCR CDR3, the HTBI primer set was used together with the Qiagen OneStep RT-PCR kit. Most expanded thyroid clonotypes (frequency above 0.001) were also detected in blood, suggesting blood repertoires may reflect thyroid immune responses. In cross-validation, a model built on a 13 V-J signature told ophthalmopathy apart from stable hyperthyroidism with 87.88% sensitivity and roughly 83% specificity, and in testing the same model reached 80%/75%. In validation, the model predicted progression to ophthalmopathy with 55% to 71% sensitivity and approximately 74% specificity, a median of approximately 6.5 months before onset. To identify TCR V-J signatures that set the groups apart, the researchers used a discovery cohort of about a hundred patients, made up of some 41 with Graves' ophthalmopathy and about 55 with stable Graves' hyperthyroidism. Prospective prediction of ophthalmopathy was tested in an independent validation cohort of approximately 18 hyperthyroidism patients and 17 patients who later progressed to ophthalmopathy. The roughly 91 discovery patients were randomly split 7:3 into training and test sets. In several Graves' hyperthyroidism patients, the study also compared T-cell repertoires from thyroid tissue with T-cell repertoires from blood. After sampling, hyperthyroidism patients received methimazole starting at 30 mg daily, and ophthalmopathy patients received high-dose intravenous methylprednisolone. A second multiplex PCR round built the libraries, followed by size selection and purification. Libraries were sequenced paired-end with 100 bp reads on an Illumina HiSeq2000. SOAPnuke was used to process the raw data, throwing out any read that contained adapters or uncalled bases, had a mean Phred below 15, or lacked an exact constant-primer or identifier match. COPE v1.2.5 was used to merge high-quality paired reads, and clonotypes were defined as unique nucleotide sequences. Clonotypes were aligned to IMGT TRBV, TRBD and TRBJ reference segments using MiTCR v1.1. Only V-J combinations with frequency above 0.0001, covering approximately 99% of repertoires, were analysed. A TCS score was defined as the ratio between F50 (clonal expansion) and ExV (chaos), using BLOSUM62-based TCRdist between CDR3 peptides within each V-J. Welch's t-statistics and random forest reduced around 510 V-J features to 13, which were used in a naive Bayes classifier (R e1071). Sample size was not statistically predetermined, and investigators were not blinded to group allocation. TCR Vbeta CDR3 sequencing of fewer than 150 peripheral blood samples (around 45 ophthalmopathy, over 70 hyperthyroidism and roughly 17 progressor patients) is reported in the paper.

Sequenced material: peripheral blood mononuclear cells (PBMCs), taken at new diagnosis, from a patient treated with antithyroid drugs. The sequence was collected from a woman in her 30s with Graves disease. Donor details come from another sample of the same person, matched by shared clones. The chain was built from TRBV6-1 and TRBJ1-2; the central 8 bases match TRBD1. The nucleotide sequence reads TGTGCCAGCAATCCAGGGGGCAACTATGGCTACACCTTC. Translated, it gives CASNPGGNYGYTF.